This T cell receptor beta chain is from a study of identical twins. From the 5' RACE reads, TCRdb called clonotypes with MiXCR, one entry per CDR3 protein. The sample lists approximately 190,000 distinct CDR3 sequences, about a sixth occurring once. The CDR3 is 14 residues long. Germline V CDR1 and CDR2: SGHKS, YYEKEE (reference sequence). V trimming: 4 bases; J trimming: 10 bases; junction bases outside the gene matches: 9. This clonotype was counted ten times or more. These data are also associated with another study on T cells expressing NK-cell markers.

Sample: CD8+ T cells sorted from blood. V usage is TRBV5-5 and J usage is TRBJ2-1, with 9 nucleotides matching TRBD1. The sequence came from a woman in her late teens or twenties in good health. This CDR3 reads CASSGTGNPGEQFF. The CDR3 coding sequence is TGTGCCAGCAGCGGGACAGGGAACCCAGGGGAGCAGTTCTTC.